This T cell receptor beta chain comes out of a study of blood T cell repertoires in COVID-19. Background on the study: Whether acute or convalescent, the COVID-19 samples came from the United States, Italy and Spain. T cells, B-cell-depleted T cells, or PBMCs provided the cDNA or gDNA that served as material.

Trimming pared 0 bases from V and 2 bases from J, leaving 5 bases between. CDR1 is SGDLS, CDR2 YYNGEE, per germline. The CDR3 has 13 amino acids. In the original workflow: How many nucleated cells were present was estimated from reference gene primer amplification. Produced via immunoSEQ multiplex PCR; TCRdb's table is partial and in-frame only. V and J calls and clone size are as listed in that table; D and trimming were resolved from the DNA. The table shows tens of thousands of clones, with approximately 91% occurring only once. The source of this sequence is a human donor with active COVID-19. The donor label of this sample is uncertain. The chain joins TRBV9 to TRBJ1-1; no clear D gene. Material: peripheral blood. DNA of the CDR3: TGTGCCAGCAGCGTAGCCAGTAACACTGAAGCTTTCTTT. Its translation: CASSVASNTEAFF.